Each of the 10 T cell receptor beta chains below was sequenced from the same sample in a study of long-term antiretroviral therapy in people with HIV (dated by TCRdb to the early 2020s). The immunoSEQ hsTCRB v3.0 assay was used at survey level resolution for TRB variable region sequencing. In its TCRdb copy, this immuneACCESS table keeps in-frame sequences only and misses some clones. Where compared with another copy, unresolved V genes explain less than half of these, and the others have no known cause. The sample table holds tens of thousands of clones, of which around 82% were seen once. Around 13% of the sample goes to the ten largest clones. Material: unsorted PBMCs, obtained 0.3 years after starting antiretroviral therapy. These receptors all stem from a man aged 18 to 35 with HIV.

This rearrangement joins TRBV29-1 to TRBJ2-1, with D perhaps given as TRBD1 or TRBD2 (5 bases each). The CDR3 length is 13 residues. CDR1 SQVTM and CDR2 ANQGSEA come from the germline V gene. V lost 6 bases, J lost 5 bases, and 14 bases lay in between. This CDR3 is CSVARDVDNEQFF. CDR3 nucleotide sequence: TGCAGCGTGGCTCGGGACGTAGACAATGAGCAGTTCTTC.

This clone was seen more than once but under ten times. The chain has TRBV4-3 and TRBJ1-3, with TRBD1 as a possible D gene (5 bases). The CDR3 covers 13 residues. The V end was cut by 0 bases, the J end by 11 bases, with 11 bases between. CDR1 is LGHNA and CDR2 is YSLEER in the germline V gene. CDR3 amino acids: CASSQEGQESIYF. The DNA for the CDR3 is TGCGCCAGCAGCCAAGAGGGGCAGGAGTCCATATATTTT.

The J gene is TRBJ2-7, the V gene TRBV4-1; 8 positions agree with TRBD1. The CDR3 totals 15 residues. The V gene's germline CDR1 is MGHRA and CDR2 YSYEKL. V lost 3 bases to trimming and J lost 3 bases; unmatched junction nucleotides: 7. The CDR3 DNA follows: TGCGCCAGCAGCCATGGCCGGACAGGGCGCTACGAGCAGTACTTC. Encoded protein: CASSHGRTGRYEQYF.

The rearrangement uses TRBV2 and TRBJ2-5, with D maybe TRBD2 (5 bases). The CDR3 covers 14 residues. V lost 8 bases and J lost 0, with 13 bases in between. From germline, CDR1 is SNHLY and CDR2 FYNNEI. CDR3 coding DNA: TGTGCCAGCTTACAGAGGGCCAACCAAGAGACCCAGTACTTC. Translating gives CASLQRANQETQYF.

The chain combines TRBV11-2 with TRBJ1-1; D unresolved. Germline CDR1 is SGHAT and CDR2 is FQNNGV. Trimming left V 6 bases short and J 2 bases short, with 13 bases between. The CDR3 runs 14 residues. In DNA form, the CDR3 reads TGTGCCAGCAGTTATACCGCGGGAAACACTGAAGCTTTCTTT. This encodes CASSYTAGNTEAFF.

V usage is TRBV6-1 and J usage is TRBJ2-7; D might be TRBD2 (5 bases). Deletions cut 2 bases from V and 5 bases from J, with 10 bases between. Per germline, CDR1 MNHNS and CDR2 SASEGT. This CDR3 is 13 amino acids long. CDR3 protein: CASSERETDEQYF. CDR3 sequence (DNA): TGTGCCAGCAGTGAAAGGGAGACTGACGAGCAGTACTTC.

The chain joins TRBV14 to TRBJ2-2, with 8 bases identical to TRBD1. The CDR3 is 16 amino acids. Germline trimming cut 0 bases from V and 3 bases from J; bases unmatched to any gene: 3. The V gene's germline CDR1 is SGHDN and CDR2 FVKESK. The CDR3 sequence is CASSQEQGGYTGELFF. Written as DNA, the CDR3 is TGTGCCAGCAGCCAAGAACAGGGGGGATACACCGGGGAGCTGTTTTTT.

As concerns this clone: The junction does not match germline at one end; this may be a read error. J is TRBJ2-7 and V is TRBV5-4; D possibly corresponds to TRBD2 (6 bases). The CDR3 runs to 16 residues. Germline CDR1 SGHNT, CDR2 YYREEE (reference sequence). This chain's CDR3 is CASSQDGVGRGGEQYF. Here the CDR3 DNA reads TGCGCCAGCAGCCAAGACGGGGTCGGGAGAGGCGGCGAGCAGTACTTC.

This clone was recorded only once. CDR3 loop: CASSPRLGARQPQHF. CDR3 DNA sequence: TGTGCCAGCAGTCCGCGTCTGGGGGCTCGTCAGCCCCAGCATTTT. The J gene is TRBJ1-5, the V gene TRBV27; the D gene is possibly TRBD1 (6 bases). V gave up 5 bases and J gave up 6 bases, with 17 bases separating them. Germline V lookup: CDR1 MNHEY, CDR2 SMNVEV (reference sequence). The CDR3 length is 15 residues.

The CDR3 reads CASRFGLAGIQETQYF. The CDR3 DNA reads as TGTGCAAGTCGCTTCGGACTAGCGGGGATCCAAGAGACCCAGTACTTC. The genes are TRBV12-2 and TRBJ2-5; the D segment call TRBD2 is taken from the table without a DNA check. TRBV12-2 is recorded as a pseudogene. CDR3 length: 16 amino acids.